The text below deals with one T cell receptor (beta chain). What it binds is not known. Method: immunoSEQ multiplex PCR; TCRdb's copy keeps in-frame clones and lacks some. The sample yields about 160,000 clones, about nine tenths seen once. The sample comes from a study of T cell responses to AZD1222 COVID-19 vaccine. Findings and limits, study-wide: The CD4 TCRs associated with vaccination extended across spike and predominated at 160-218 and 743-854. Only a handful of AZD1222 recipients, roughly six in all, had baseline seropositivity. Donors were largely white British and mainly female; clonal diversity was possibly underestimated.

The V and J ends lost 3 bases and 6 bases, in that order; junction bases with no gene match: 9. The CDR3 runs 15 residues. CDR1 and CDR2 from the germline V gene are MNHEY and SMNVEV (reference sequence). The clonotype was recovered from an adult in good health. The chain links TRBV27 to TRBJ2-7; 9 bases line up with TRBD2. Here the sequenced sample was peripheral blood, taken on day 0 of AZD1222 vaccination. The CDR3 sequence is CASSFSRGGAGEQYF. The DNA of the CDR3 is TGTGCCAGCAGTTTTTCTCGCGGGGGGGCCGGCGAGCAGTACTTC.